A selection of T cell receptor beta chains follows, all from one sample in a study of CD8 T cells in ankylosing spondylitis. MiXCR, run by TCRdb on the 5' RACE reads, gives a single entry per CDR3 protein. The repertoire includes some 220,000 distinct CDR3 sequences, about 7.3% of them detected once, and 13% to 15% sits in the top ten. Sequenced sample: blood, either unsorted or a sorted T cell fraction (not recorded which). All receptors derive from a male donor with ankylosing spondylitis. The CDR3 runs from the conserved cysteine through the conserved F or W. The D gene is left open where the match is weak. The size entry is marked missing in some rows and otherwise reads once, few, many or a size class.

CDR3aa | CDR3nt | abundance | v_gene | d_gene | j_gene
CASSPNGGGHGNTIYF | TGCGCCAGCAGCCCCAATGGAGGGGGTCACGGAAACACCATATATTTT | many | TRBV4-3 | NA | TRBJ1-3
CASSVSFYQPQHF | TGCGCCAGCAGTGTCTCATTTTATCAGCCCCAGCATTTT | NA | TRBV10-2 | NA | TRBJ1-5
CASGFGTGMGEQYF | TGTGCTAGTGGTTTCGGGACAGGGATGGGCGAGCAGTACTTC | NA | TRBV12-5 | TRBD1 | TRBJ2-7
CSVEGKQGSYNEQFF | TGCAGCGTTGAAGGGAAACAGGGATCCTACAATGAGCAGTTCTTC | many | TRBV29-1 | NA | TRBJ2-1
CASSADTNYGYTF | TGTGCCAGCAGCGCTGATACTAACTATGGCTACACCTTC | many | TRBV27 | NA | TRBJ1-2
CASSSGAHLVF | TGTGCCAGCAGTTCCGGGGCTCACCTAGTTTTT | few | TRBV6-5 | NA | TRBJ1-4
CSASGLRLAGGETQYF | TGCAGTGCTAGTGGCCTGCGACTCGCGGGAGGTGAGACCCAGTACTTC | NA | TRBV20-1 | TRBD2 | TRBJ2-5
CSARDWRGMNTEAFF | TGCAGTGCTAGAGATTGGCGGGGCATGAACACTGAAGCTTTCTTT | many | TRBV20-1 | NA | TRBJ1-1
CSARGQGDHNEQFF | TGCAGTGCTAGGGGACAGGGGGACCACAATGAGCAGTTCTTC | many | TRBV20-1 | TRBD1 | TRBJ2-1
CASSLMTGDTQYF | TGTGCCAGCAGTCTAATGACTGGAGATACGCAGTATTTT | many | TRBV27 | NA | TRBJ2-3
CASSRGQASTDTQYF | TGTGCTAGCAGCCGAGGACAGGCCAGCACAGATACGCAGTATTTT | NA | TRBV7-7 | TRBD1 | TRBJ2-3
CATSDPKFNYGYTF | TGTGCCACCAGTGATCCCAAGTTTAACTATGGCTACACCTTC | many | TRBV24-1 | NA | TRBJ1-2
CASSLYGGTGANVLTF | TGTGCCAGCAGCTTATATGGAGGGACTGGGGCCAACGTCCTGACTTTC | few | TRBV7-2 | NA | TRBJ2-6
CASSITSGGAYTQYF | TGTGCCAGCAGCATTACTAGCGGGGGGGCATATACGCAGTATTTT | NA | TRBV7-9 | TRBD2 | TRBJ2-3
CASSQDSWQARRGYGYTF | TGCGCCAGCAGCCAAGATTCCTGGCAGGCCCGGCGGGGCTATGGCTACACCTTC | NA | TRBV4-3 | NA | TRBJ1-2
CAISEEGGVYNSPLHF | TGTGCCATCAGTGAGGAGGGGGGCGTCTATAATTCACCCCTCCACTTT | many | TRBV10-3 | NA | TRBJ1-6
CSPRRRKEANYGYTF | TGCAGTCCCAGGAGGAGAAAAGAAGCTAACTATGGCTACACCTTC | many | TRBV20-1 | NA | TRBJ1-2
CSAITGVEGYTF | TGCAGTGCGATAACGGGTGTGGAGGGCTACACCTTC | many | TRBV20-1 | NA | TRBJ1-2
CASGPGTLETQYF | TGTGCTAGTGGTCCCGGGACTCTGGAGACCCAGTACTTC | many | TRBV12-5 | NA | TRBJ2-5
CASSQKSGSADTQYF | TGCGCCAGCAGCCAAAAAAGCGGGAGCGCAGATACGCAGTATTTT | few | TRBV4-3 | TRBD2 | TRBJ2-3
CASSVGNSAKQFF | TGTGCCAGCAGCGTAGGAAACTCAGCTAAGCAGTTCTTC | many | TRBV9 | NA | TRBJ2-1
CASSYSDPRGGEKLFF | TGTGCCAGCAGTTACTCCGACCCCAGGGGAGGGGAAAAACTGTTTTTT | many | TRBV6-5 | NA | TRBJ1-4
CASSQEEGRVGEQFF | TGCGCCAGCAGCCAAGAAGAAGGCAGGGTTGGTGAGCAGTTCTTC | few | TRBV4-1 | NA | TRBJ2-1
CSVEDFSDVQYF | TGCAGCGTTGAAGATTTCTCGGACGTACAGTACTTC | NA | TRBV29-1 | NA | TRBJ2-4
CASRGLASTDTQYF | TGTGCCAGCAGGGGACTAGCGAGCACAGATACGCAGTATTTT | many | TRBV4-2 | TRBD2 | TRBJ2-3
CASSQTGIGDYEQYF | TGCGCCAGCAGCCAAACCGGGATCGGGGACTACGAGCAGTACTTC | many | TRBV4-3 | NA | TRBJ2-7
CASTLGAVNTEAFF | TGTGCCAGCACCCTGGGGGCGGTGAACACTGAAGCTTTCTTT | many | TRBV12-3/TRBV12-4 | NA | TRBJ1-1
CSARDRALEETQYF | TGCAGTGCCCGGGACAGGGCGTTAGAAGAGACCCAGTACTTC | few | TRBV20-1 | TRBD1 | TRBJ2-5
CATSESGDTGELFF | TGTGCCACCAGTGAATCGGGGGACACCGGGGAGCTGTTTTTT | many | TRBV24-1 | NA | TRBJ2-2
CASSGGSLADTQYF | TGTGCCAGCAGCGGGGGATCTCTAGCGGATACGCAGTATTTT | many | TRBV9 | NA | TRBJ2-3
CASSFTVNNEQFF | TGTGCCAGCAGTTTTACGGTGAACAATGAGCAGTTCTTC | many | TRBV27 | NA | TRBJ2-1
CASSSQTSAGPQHF | TGTGCCAGCAGTTCCCAGACCTCCGCAGGGCCCCAGCATTTT | NA | TRBV27 | NA | TRBJ1-5
CASSDGRREQYF | TGCGCCAGCAGCGACGGACGGAGAGAGCAGTACTTC | many | TRBV5-1 | NA | TRBJ2-7
CASSEALGLAAYEQYF | TGCGCCAGCAGTGAGGCCCTGGGACTAGCGGCCTACGAGCAGTACTTC | many | TRBV10-2 | TRBD2 | TRBJ2-7
CASRRTGEGNTIYF | TGTGCCAGCAGGCGAACAGGGGAGGGAAACACCATATATTTT | many | TRBV12-3/TRBV12-4 | TRBD1 | TRBJ1-3
CSANLALGLYTQYF | TGCAGTGCTAATCTAGCGTTGGGTTTATATACGCAGTATTTT | many | TRBV20-1 | NA | TRBJ2-3
CASNSGGPTDTQYF | TGTGCCAGTAATAGCGGGGGGCCCACAGATACGCAGTATTTT | many | TRBV9 | TRBD2 | TRBJ2-3
CASSYRQGTGDTEAFF | TGTGCCAGCAGTTATCGCCAAGGGACAGGGGACACTGAAGCTTTCTTT | few | TRBV6-2/TRBV6-3 | TRBD1 | TRBJ1-1
CASSSRDRPTYEQYF | TGTGCCAGCAGCTCCCGGGACAGACCGACCTACGAGCAGTACTTC | few | TRBV7-9 | TRBD1 | TRBJ2-7
CASSLWGPTGLIPYEQYF | TGTGCCAGCAGTTTATGGGGGCCAACAGGGTTAATTCCATACGAGCAGTACTTC | many | TRBV28 | NA | TRBJ2-7
CASSLGSYTGELFF | TGCGCCAGCAGCCTCGGGTCTTACACCGGGGAGCTGTTTTTT | NA | TRBV4-3 | NA | TRBJ2-2
CASSQTWTSGQETQYF | TGCGCCAGCAGCCAAACTTGGACTAGCGGACAAGAGACCCAGTACTTC | NA | TRBV4-1 | TRBD2 | TRBJ2-5
CSARDTSWTAYNEQFF | TGCAGTGCTAGAGACACCAGCTGGACTGCCTACAATGAGCAGTTCTTC | few | TRBV20-1 | NA | TRBJ2-1
CASRSEAYNEQFF | TGCGCCAGCCGGAGCGAGGCCTACAATGAGCAGTTCTTC | NA | TRBV23-1 | NA | TRBJ2-1
CASSYSKASGELFF | TGTGCCAGCAGTTACTCGAAGGCCTCCGGGGAGCTGTTTTTT | many | TRBV6-6 | NA | TRBJ2-2
CASSTLRGAVNNEQFF | TGTGCCAGCAGCACCCTCCGGGGAGCGGTAAACAATGAGCAGTTCTTC | many | TRBV13 | NA | TRBJ2-1
CASSLVAGPRYNEQFF | TGTGCCAGCAGCTTAGTCGCGGGCCCAAGGTACAATGAGCAGTTCTTC | NA | TRBV7-6 | NA | TRBJ2-1
CASRAPGLGFHEQYF | TGTGCCAGCAGAGCCCCGGGACTAGGTTTCCACGAGCAGTACTTC | many | TRBV28 | TRBD2 | TRBJ2-7
CASSYSEGNTIYF | TGTGCCAGCAGTTACTCCGAGGGAAACACCATATATTTT | many | TRBV6-5 | NA | TRBJ1-3
CAISFGGGELFF | TGTGCCATCAGTTTTGGGGGCGGGGAGCTGTTTTTT | NA | TRBV10-3 | NA | TRBJ2-2
CASSAGTGGEAKNIQYF | TGTGCCAGCAGTGCCGGGACAGGGGGGGAAGCCAAAAACATTCAGTACTTC | NA | TRBV6-2/TRBV6-3 | TRBD1 | TRBJ2-4
CASSLLDLGNPDTQYF | TGTGCCAGCAGCTTACTCGACTTAGGGAATCCAGATACGCAGTATTTT | many | TRBV7-9 | NA | TRBJ2-3
CASSPAGRTYEQYF | TGTGCCAGCAGCCCAGCGGGACGGACCTACGAGCAGTACTTC | many | TRBV6-1 | TRBD2 | TRBJ2-7